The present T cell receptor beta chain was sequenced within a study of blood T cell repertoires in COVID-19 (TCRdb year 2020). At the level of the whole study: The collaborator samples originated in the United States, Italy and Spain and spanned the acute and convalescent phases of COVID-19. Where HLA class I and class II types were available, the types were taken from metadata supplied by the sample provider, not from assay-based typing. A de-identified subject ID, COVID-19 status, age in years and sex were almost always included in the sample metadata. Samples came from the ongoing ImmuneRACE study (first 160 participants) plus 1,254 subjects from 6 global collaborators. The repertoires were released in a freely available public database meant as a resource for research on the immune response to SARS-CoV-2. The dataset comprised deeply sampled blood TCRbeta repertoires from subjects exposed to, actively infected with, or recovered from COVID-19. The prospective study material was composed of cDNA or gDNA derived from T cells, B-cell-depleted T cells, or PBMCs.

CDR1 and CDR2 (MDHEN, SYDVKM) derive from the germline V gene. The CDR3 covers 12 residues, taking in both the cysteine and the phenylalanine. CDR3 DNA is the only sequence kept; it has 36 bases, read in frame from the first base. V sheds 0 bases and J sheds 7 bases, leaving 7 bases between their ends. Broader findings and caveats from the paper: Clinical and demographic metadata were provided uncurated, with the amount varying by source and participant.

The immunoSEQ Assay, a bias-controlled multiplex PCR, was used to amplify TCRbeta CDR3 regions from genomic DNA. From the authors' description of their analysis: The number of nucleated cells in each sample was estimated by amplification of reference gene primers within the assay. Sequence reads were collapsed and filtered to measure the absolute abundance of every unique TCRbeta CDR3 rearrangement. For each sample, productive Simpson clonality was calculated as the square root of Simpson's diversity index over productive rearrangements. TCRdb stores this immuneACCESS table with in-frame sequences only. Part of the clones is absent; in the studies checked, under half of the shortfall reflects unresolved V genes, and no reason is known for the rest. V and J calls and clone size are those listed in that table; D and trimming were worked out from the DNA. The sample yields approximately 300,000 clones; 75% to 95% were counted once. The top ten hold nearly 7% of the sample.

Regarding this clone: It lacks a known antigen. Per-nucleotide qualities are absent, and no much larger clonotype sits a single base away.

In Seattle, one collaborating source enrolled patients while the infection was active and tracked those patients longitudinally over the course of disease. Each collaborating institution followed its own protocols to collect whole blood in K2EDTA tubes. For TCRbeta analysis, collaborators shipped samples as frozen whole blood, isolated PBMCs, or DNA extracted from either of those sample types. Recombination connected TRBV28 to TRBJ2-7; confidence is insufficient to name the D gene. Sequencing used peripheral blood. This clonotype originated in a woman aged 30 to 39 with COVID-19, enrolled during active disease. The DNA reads TGTGCCAGCAGTTTATGGTCAGATGAGCAGTACTTC. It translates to CASSLWSDEQYF.